One and the same sample provided the 24 T cell receptor beta chains below, sequenced in a study of T cells after yellow fever vaccination. MiXCR was run by TCRdb on the 5' RACE reads, yielding one entry per CDR3 protein. The table shows just over 300,000 distinct CDR3 sequences, with 3.6% occurring only once. The specimen was PBMCs, collected on the day of the yellow fever booster vaccination. The receptor source for this set is a man aged 18-30 years who received the YFV17D yellow fever vaccine.

This clonotype showed up many times. The genes are TRBV6-2 or TRBV6-3 and TRBJ2-7, with TRBD2 matching 13 bases. Trimming removed 7 bases from V and 0 bases from J; junction bases left unmatched: 3. From germline, CDR1 is MNHEY and CDR2 SVGEGT. The CDR3 sequence is 15 residues long. Here the CDR3 DNA reads TGTGCCAGCACCCGGACTAGCGGGGGCTCCTACGAGCAGTACGTC. It specifies CASTRTSGGSYEQYV.

The table lists this clonotype with many counts. The J gene is TRBJ2-5, the V gene TRBV5-4; 9 bases map to TRBD1. Trimming removed 1 base from V and 4 bases from J; junction bases left unmatched: 5. Germline V gene sequence: CDR1 SGHNT, CDR2 YYREEE (reference sequence). This CDR3 region has 15 residues. CDR3 sequence reads: CASSLNRGLRETQYF. CDR3 nucleotides: TGTGCCAGCAGCTTGAACAGGGGGCTAAGAGAGACCCAGTACTTC.

This clonotype was seen repeatedly, ten times or more. This chain connects TRBV5-5 to TRBJ1-2, with a weak D call TRBD1 (5 bases). V lost 0 bases, J lost 4 bases, and 13 bases lay in between. This CDR3 region has 15 residues. CDR1 is SGHKS and CDR2 is YYEKEE in the germline V gene (reference sequence). The CDR3 loop is CASSLEQEVSYGYTF. The CDR3 coding sequence is TGTGCCAGCAGCTTGGAACAGGAGGTATCCTATGGCTACACCTTC.

This clonotype was seen only a few times. The chain joins TRBV19 to TRBJ1-5; no clear D. With 1 base removed from V and 1 base from J, the gap between germline ends came to 8 bases. This CDR3 has 15 residues. CDR1 is LNHDA, CDR2 SQIVND, per germline (reference sequence). The CDR3 loop reads CASSIVAGSNQPQHF. CDR3 sequence (DNA): TGTGCCAGTAGTATAGTCGCGGGAAGCAATCAGCCCCAGCATTTT.

This clonotype was recorded many times. The J gene is TRBJ2-7, the V gene TRBV6-5; D is undetermined. The CDR3 consists of 17 residues. The germline CDR1 and CDR2 sequences are MNHEY and SVGAGI. V lost 0 bases and J lost 4, with 19 bases in between. For the CDR3, the DNA is TGTGCCAGCAGTTACTCAGTTAAGGGAATGACTTCTTACGAGCAGTACTTC. The encoded protein is CASSYSVKGMTSYEQYF.

This clonotype occurred a few times. The chain uses TRBV6-2 or TRBV6-3 and TRBJ2-7, with 10 positions matching TRBD2. From germline, CDR1 is MNHEY and CDR2 SVGEGT. The length of the CDR3 is 14 residues. Trimming removed 9 bases from V and 0 bases from J; junction bases left unmatched: 5. DNA for the CDR3: TGTGCCAGTAACAGCGGGGGGGCCTCCTACGAGCAGTACTTC. As protein: CASNSGGASYEQYF.

In its sample, this clonotype was seen many times. This chain links TRBV12-3 or TRBV12-4 with TRBJ2-5, with TRBD2 identical over 10 bases. V was pared by 1 base and J by 1 base, with 9 bases of the junction left unmatched. There are 18 residues in the CDR3. The CDR3 is CASSLGEAGGFPQETQYF. CDR3 DNA: TGTGCCAGCAGTTTAGGGGAAGCGGGGGGGTTCCCCCAAGAGACCCAGTACTTC.

This clonotype was counted between two and nine times. The gene calls are TRBV7-2 and TRBJ2-6; no clear D gene. Trimming left V 1 base short and J 4 bases short, with 14 bases between. The germline gives CDR1 SGHTA, CDR2 FQGNSA. CDR3 length: 17 residues. For the CDR3, the DNA is TGTGCCAGCAGCTTAGTTATCGCGAGCACGGGGGCCAACGTCCTGACTTTC. Encoded protein: CASSLVIASTGANVLTF.

The chain joins TRBV3-1 to TRBJ1-6; 7 bases agree with TRBD1. The germline gives CDR1 LGHDT, CDR2 YNNKEL (reference sequence). V was pared by 4 bases and J by 8 bases, with 8 bases of the junction left unmatched. The length of the CDR3 is 15 residues. The CDR3 nucleotides read TGTGCCAGCAGCCTCCGGGACAGATGGGATTCACCCCTCCACTTT. Its protein is CASSLRDRWDSPLHF.

This clonotype was found many times. The chain carries TRBV9 and TRBJ1-5; D uncertain. V gave up 6 bases and J gave up 4 bases, with 11 bases separating them. From germline, CDR1 is SGDLS and CDR2 YYNGEE. The CDR3 contains 13 residues. Written as DNA, the CDR3 is TGTGCCAGCAAAGGAAGACTTAATCAGCCCCAGCATTTT. It specifies CASKGRLNQPQHF.

This clonotype has just a few counts. The rearrangement uses TRBV12-5 and TRBJ2-3; the D is unclear. The CDR3 totals 14 residues. Germline-derived CDR1 and CDR2 are LGHNT and FRNRAP. Trimming shortened V by 4 bases and J by 1 base, and 9 bases separated the two germline ends. The CDR3 loop is CASGSGRGTDTQYF. The CDR3 nucleotides read TGTGCTAGTGGTTCCGGCCGCGGCACAGATACGCAGTATTTT.

The CDR3 spells CASSQSNTRVQYEKLFF. CDR3 DNA sequence: TGCGCCAGCAGCCAAAGCAACACAAGGGTGCAATATGAAAAACTGTTTTTT. The chain links TRBV4-1 to TRBJ1-4, with D unresolved. Trimming took 2 bases from V and 6 from J, leaving 19 bases between them. The CDR3 runs to 17 residues. Germline V gene data show CDR1 as MGHRA and CDR2 as YSYEKL.

In its sample, this clonotype was seen a few times. This chain uses TRBV5-6 with TRBJ1-4, with D perhaps TRBD1 (6 bases). V was clipped by 0 bases and J by 6 bases, with 12 bases between them. The CDR3 sequence is 15 residues long. Germline V gene sequence: CDR1 SGHDT, CDR2 YYEEEE. CDR3 residues: CASSLVRGYDEKLFF. CDR3 nucleotides: TGTGCCAGCAGCTTGGTCAGGGGATACGATGAAAAACTGTTTTTT. The full variable domain, in which reference TRBV5-6 and TRBJ1-4 provide the parts outside the CDR3, is DAGVTQSPTHLIKTRGQQVTLRCSPKSGHDTVSWYQQALGQGPQFIFQYYEEEERQRGNFPDRFSGHQFPNYSSELNVNALLLGDSALYLCASSLVRGYDEKLFFGSGTQLSVL.

This clonotype was detected only a few times. This chain uses TRBV25-1 with TRBJ2-2, with D perhaps matching TRBD2 (6 bases). Germline CDR1 reads MGHDK; CDR2 reads SYGVNS. The V end lost 6 bases, the J end lost 1 base, and 9 bases lay between the germline ends. This CDR3 has 14 residues. The CDR3, as DNA: TGTGCCAGCAGATCAGCGGGGAACACCGGGGAGCTGTTTTTT. It translates to CASRSAGNTGELFF.

The chain uses TRBV11-2 and TRBJ2-3, with D uncertain. The V end was cut by 7 bases, the J end by 10 bases, with 9 bases between. Germline CDR1 reads SGHAT; CDR2 reads FQNNGV. The CDR3 has 10 amino acids. In DNA form, the CDR3 reads TGTGCCAGCATCGGTGGGGCGCAGTATTTT. Protein product: CASIGGAQYF.

This clonotype was counted ten times or more. The chain carries TRBV29-1 and TRBJ2-5; D gene unclear. Per germline, CDR1 SQVTM and CDR2 ANQGSEA. This CDR3 has 12 amino acids. Between the trimmed V and J ends, which lost 7 bases and 3 bases, there was a span of 12 bases. The DNA for the CDR3 is TGCAGCGCCGCACCGGGCGAAGAGACCCAGTACTTC. Protein: CSAAPGEETQYF.

This rearrangement joins TRBV4-3 to TRBJ2-7, with unresolved D. The CDR3 has 15 residues. V gave up 3 bases and J gave up 4 bases, with 16 bases separating them. CDR1 is LGHNA, CDR2 YSLEER, per germline. The CDR3 sequence is CASSQNSLGSYEQYF. CDR3 nucleotide sequence: TGCGCCAGCAGCCAGAATTCTTTGGGCTCTTACGAGCAGTACTTC.

This clonotype was recorded at least ten times. The chain combines TRBV5-1 with TRBJ2-1; unclear D gene. V shed 0 bases and J shed 2 bases, with 9 bases lying between them. CDR3 size: 15 residues. Germline values: CDR1 SGHRS, CDR2 YFSETQ. The CDR3 region has the DNA TGCGCCAGCAGCTTGGCCGCTGCCACCTACAATGAGCAGTTCTTC. This translates into CASSLAAATYNEQFF.

In its sample, this clonotype was seen many times. The chain uses TRBV5-1 and TRBJ2-5, with no clear D. Trimming shortened V by 3 bases and J by 2 bases, and 11 bases separated the two germline ends. The CDR3 consists of 14 residues. Germline V gene data show CDR1 as SGHRS and CDR2 as YFSETQ. CDR3 coding DNA: TGCGCCAGCAGCTCCCAACAGACGCAAGAGACCCAGTACTTC. Residues: CASSSQQTQETQYF. Supplemented by reference TRBV5-1 and TRBJ2-5, the full variable domain reads KAGVTQTPRYLIKTRGQQVTLSCSPISGHRSVSWYQQTPGQGLQFLFEYFSETQRNKGNFPGRFSGRQFSNSRSEMNVSTLELGDSALYLCASSSQQTQETQYFGPGTRLLVL.

This clonotype was counted ten times or more. The chain uses TRBV7-2 and TRBJ1-2; perhaps TRBD1 as D (5 bases). Trimming stripped 2 bases from V and 1 base from J, with 11 bases between. This CDR3 is 15 amino acids long. Germline V gene lookup returns CDR1 SGHTA and CDR2 FQGNSA. CDR3 protein: CASSLTGLDNYGYTF. The CDR3 region has the DNA TGTGCCAGCAGCTTAACGGGACTGGATAACTATGGCTACACCTTC.

This clonotype was counted between two and nine times. The CDR3 region is CASSIVPRDEQFF. The CDR3 DNA reads TGTGCCAGTAGTATAGTTCCGAGAGATGAGCAGTTCTTC. The chain recombines TRBV19 with TRBJ2-1; D unresolved. The CDR3 contains 13 residues. Germline V gene data show CDR1 as LNHDA and CDR2 as SQIVND (reference sequence). The V and J ends lost 1 base and 8 bases respectively, with 9 bases between them. Complete variable domain (other parts from reference TRBV19 and TRBJ2-1): DGGITQSPKYLFRKEGQNVTLSCEQNLNHDAMYWYRQDPGQGLRLIYYSQIVNDFQKGDIAEGYSVSREKKESFPLTVTSAQKNPTAFYLCASSIVPRDEQFFGPGTRLTVL.

This clonotype was observed many times. A much larger clone sits a single nucleotide away, making a read error possible. This chain connects TRBV7-9 to TRBJ2-3, with a tentative D call TRBD2 (5 bases). CDR1 is SEHNR, CDR2 FQNEAQ, per germline (reference sequence). This CDR3 spans 14 amino acids. V lost 0 bases, J lost 1 base, and 5 bases lay in between. Here the CDR3 reads CASSLAEGTDTQYF. DNA of the CDR3: TGTGCCAGCAGCTTAGCGGAGGGCACAGATACGCAGTATTTT. The entire variable domain, with the rest obtained from reference TRBV7-9 and TRBJ2-3, is as follows: DTGVSQNPRHKITKRGQNVTFRCDPISEHNRLYWYRQTLGQGPEFLTYFQNEAQLEKSRLLSDRFSAERPKGSFSTLEIQRTEQGDSAMYLCASSLAEGTDTQYFGPGTRLTVL.

This clonotype was detected only a few times. The CDR3 reads CATRTVATNEKLFF. CDR3 DNA: TGTGCCACCAGGACGGTTGCAACTAATGAAAAACTGTTTTTT. The rearrangement uses TRBV15 and TRBJ1-4; D uncertain. Germline CDR1 is LNHNV and CDR2 is YYDKDF (reference sequence). Trimming cost V 6 bases and J 0 bases, with 8 bases left between them. CDR3 length equals 14 residues.

This clonotype was detected ten times or more. The rearrangement joins TRBV6-5 to TRBJ1-2; D gene uncertain. Trimming removed 5 bases from V and 5 bases from J, with 9 bases in between. Germline V CDR1 and CDR2: MNHEY, SVGAGI. The CDR3 is made up of 12 amino acids. The chain's CDR3 is CASSHRPYGYTF. CDR3 coding DNA: TGTGCCAGCAGTCACAGACCTTATGGCTACACCTTC.